These 21 T cell receptor beta chains were sequenced from one sample in a study of blood T cell repertoires in COVID-19. TCRdb's copy holds only in-frame clones and misses some; the assay was immunoSEQ multiplex PCR. The sample yields 190,000 or so clones, approximately 85% seen once. What was sequenced was peripheral blood. Every receptor here comes from a woman aged 80 or older with acute or convalescent COVID-19.

The J gene is TRBJ2-1, the V gene TRBV7-9; TRBD2 aligns across 7 bases. The CDR3 is made up of 15 amino acids. The V segment lost 5 bases and the J segment 0 bases; nucleotides outside the gene matches: 4. Germline values: CDR1 SEHNR, CDR2 FQNEAQ (reference sequence). In DNA, the CDR3 is TGTGCCAGCAGCGTGAGCGGGAACTCCTACAATGAGCAGTTCTTC. Protein product: CASSVSGNSYNEQFF.

The chain joins TRBV5-1 to TRBJ1-3; D might be TRBD1 (5 bases). Germline V gene data show CDR1 as SGHRS and CDR2 as YFSETQ. The CDR3 contains 16 residues. Trimming took off 4 bases at V and 1 base at J, with 15 bases between the two ends. CDR3 amino acids: CASSTLDTRSGNTIYF. CDR3 nucleotide sequence: TGCGCCAGCAGCACGCTGGACACCAGGTCTGGAAACACCATATATTTT.

The chain has TRBV27 and TRBJ1-5, with D unresolved. CDR1 and CDR2 from the germline V gene are MNHEY and SMNVEV (reference sequence). Deletions cut 4 bases from V and 3 bases from J, with 22 bases between. CDR3 length: 18 residues. The CDR3 reads CASSWSIVKSFDNQPQHF. CDR3 DNA: TGTGCCAGCAGTTGGTCAATCGTCAAAAGCTTTGACAATCAGCCCCAGCATTTT.

The chain links TRBV7-9 to TRBJ1-1; D is ambiguous. The CDR3 loop spans 15 amino acids. The ends were cut back, 0 bases at V and 4 bases at J, with 12 bases in the middle. CDR1 is SEHNR and CDR2 is FQNEAQ in the germline V gene (reference sequence). In DNA, the CDR3 is TGTGCCAGCAGCTTAGCGATTCACGGTGTCACTGAAGCTTTCTTT. Its translation: CASSLAIHGVTEAFF.

This clone was seen a few times. The genes are TRBV6-2 or TRBV6-3 and TRBJ2-5; 7 bases fit TRBD1. The CDR3 totals 15 residues. V gave up 0 bases and J gave up 4 bases; unmatched junction bases: 5. Germline V CDR1 and CDR2: MNHEY, SVGEGT. The DNA for the CDR3 is TGTGCCAGCAGTTACTCGAAGGGGGCTCCAGAGACCCAGTACTTC. Translated: CASSYSKGAPETQYF.

V gene TRBV18 combines with J gene TRBJ2-6, with 8 positions matching TRBD1. CDR3 size: 18 residues. J gave up 0 bases and V 4 bases, and 8 bases lay outside the gene matches. CDR1 and CDR2 from the germline V gene are KGHSH and LQKENI. The CDR3 is CASSLRGRDGSGANVLTF. The CDR3 DNA follows: TGTGCCAGCTCACTCAGGGGGCGCGATGGCTCTGGGGCCAACGTCCTGACTTTC.

The V gene is TRBV9, the J gene TRBJ2-3; 11 bases match TRBD2. The germline CDR1 and CDR2 sequences are SGDLS and YYNGEE. J lost 2 bases, V lost 5 bases, and 4 bases had no gene match. The length of the CDR3 is 15 residues. CDR3 nucleotide sequence: TGTGCCAGCAGTCTAGCGGGAGGAATCACAGATACGCAGTATTTT. Translated, it gives CASSLAGGITDTQYF.

The chain is built from TRBV19 and TRBJ2-1; TRBD1 matches at 7 bases. The V and J ends lost 5 bases and 9 bases, in that order; junction bases with no gene match: 13. The V gene's germline CDR1 is LNHDA and CDR2 SQIVND (reference sequence). This CDR3 contains 15 residues. The CDR3 loop is CASSPPRQGKGEQFF. The CDR3 coding sequence is TGTGCCAGTAGTCCCCCGCGACAGGGAAAAGGTGAGCAGTTCTTC.

This chain joins TRBV12-5 and TRBJ1-5; 11 bases fit TRBD1. The trim removed 0 bases at V and 9 bases at J, leaving 16 bases unmatched. This CDR3 has 19 amino acids. CDR1 is LGHNT and CDR2 is FRNRAP in the germline V gene. The CDR3 DNA sequence: TGTGCTAGTGGTTTGGTACTCTGGGGGACAGGGGGGGCAGTAAGGCCCCAGCATTTT. This codes for CASGLVLWGTGGAVRPQHF.

This rearrangement joins TRBV6-2 or TRBV6-3 to TRBJ1-2; D is uncertain. The CDR3 sequence is 14 residues long. The V gene's germline CDR1 is MNHEY and CDR2 SVGEGT. The germline V and J ends were trimmed by 0 bases and 3 bases, with 8 bases remaining between them. CDR3 loop: CASSYSTGYYGYTF. The CDR3 bases are TGTGCCAGCAGTTACTCGACTGGGTACTATGGCTACACCTTC.

This clone has just a few counts. V usage is TRBV28 and J usage is TRBJ2-3, with 8 nucleotides matching TRBD1. The length of the CDR3 is 15 residues. J lost 2 bases, V lost 4 bases, and 5 bases had no gene match. CDR1 and CDR2 (germline): MDHEN, SYDVKM. The CDR3 nucleotides are TGTGCCAGCAGTTCGACAGGGGCCCCCACAGATACGCAGTATTTT. Protein product: CASSSTGAPTDTQYF.

Ten or more counts support this clone. The chain combines TRBV7-9 with TRBJ2-3, with 13 bases aligning to TRBD2. Germline V CDR1 and CDR2: SEHNR, FQNEAQ (reference sequence). After removal of 5 bases from V and 1 base from J, the junction contained 3 bases not matched to a gene. This CDR3 comprises 16 residues. The CDR3 protein is CASSKGLAGGTDTQYF. CDR3 sequence (DNA): TGTGCCAGCAGCAAAGGACTAGCGGGGGGCACAGATACGCAGTATTTT.

The chain is built from TRBV19 and TRBJ1-3; tentatively, D is TRBD1 (6 bases). CDR3 length: 17 residues. Germline-derived CDR1 and CDR2 are LNHDA and SQIVND (reference sequence). Trimming shortened V by 7 bases and J by 0 bases, and 19 bases separated the two germline ends. The CDR3 here is CASTRSRQGPSGNTIYF. Written as DNA, the CDR3 is TGTGCCAGTACTAGATCTCGTCAGGGGCCCTCTGGAAACACCATATATTTT.

The V call is TRBV3-1 (or the pseudogene TRBV3-2), the J call TRBJ2-3; 9 nucleotides line up with TRBD2. The CDR3 totals 15 residues. After removal of 3 bases from V and 1 base from J, the junction contained 2 bases not matched to a gene. Per germline, CDR1 LGHDT and CDR2 YNNKEL (reference sequence). CDR3 sequence reads: CASSQRGGRTDTQYF. In DNA form, the CDR3 reads TGTGCCAGCAGCCAGCGGGGGGGCCGCACAGATACGCAGTATTTT.

This clone occurred once. The chain carries TRBV6-5 and TRBJ1-5; perhaps TRBD1 as D (5 bases). The CDR3 contains 15 residues. V was trimmed by 6 bases and J by 0 bases, leaving 12 bases between them. The germline CDR1 and CDR2 sequences are MNHEY and SVGAGI. CDR3 nucleotide sequence: TGTGCCAGCAGCCCCACAGGCTATAGCAATCAGCCCCAGCATTTT. This sequence encodes CASSPTGYSNQPQHF.

The chain is built from TRBV4-3 and TRBJ1-3; D may be TRBD1 (5 bases). V gave up 1 base and J gave up 0 bases, with 7 bases separating them. CDR1 LGHNA and CDR2 YSLEER come from the germline V gene. This CDR3 is built from 15 residues. This CDR3 is CASSQGGGSGNTIYF. The CDR3 DNA reads as TGCGCCAGCAGCCAAGGGGGGGGCTCTGGAAACACCATATATTTT.

The genes are TRBV5-4 and TRBJ2-1; tentative D call: TRBD1 (5 bases). V dropped 4 bases and J dropped 3 bases, with 8 bases sitting between them. Germline V gives CDR1 SGHNT, CDR2 YYREEE (reference sequence). This CDR3 contains 13 residues. CDR3 sequence reads: CASSDSNYNEQFF. CDR3 DNA: TGTGCCAGCAGCGACAGTAACTACAATGAGCAGTTCTTC.

This clone was observed once. Mismatch with germline at one junction end may stem from a read error. V is TRBV18 and J is TRBJ1-2; the match to TRBD1 covers 9 bases. Germline CDR1 reads KGHSH; CDR2 reads LQKENI. CDR3 size: 15 residues. The CDR3 bases are TGTGCCGGCTCACCAGGATACAGGGGGCTATATGGCTACACCTTC. Translation: CAGSPGYRGLYGYTF. Full variable domain (rest looked up from reference TRBV18 and TRBJ1-2): NAGVMQNPRHLVRRRGQEARLRCSPMKGHSHVYWYRQLPEEGLKFMVYLQKENIIDESGMPKERFSAEFPKEGPSILRIQQVVRGDSAAYFCAGSPGYRGLYGYTFGSGTRLTVV.

The V call is TRBV19, the J call TRBJ1-2, with D maybe TRBD1 (5 bases). This CDR3 has 12 residues. In germline, CDR1 is LNHDA, CDR2 SQIVND (reference sequence). Trimming removed 5 bases from V and 7 bases from J, with 11 bases in between. The CDR3 coding sequence is TGTGCCAGTAGTCAGGGTATGGGTGGCTACACCTTC. Translating it yields CASSQGMGGYTF.

The chain uses TRBV6-5 and TRBJ2-5, with 12 positions matching TRBD2. Per the germline V gene, CDR1 is MNHEY and CDR2 is SVGAGI. J was trimmed by 6 bases and V by 6 bases; bases with no gene match: 5. This CDR3 is built from 14 residues. The CDR3 bases are TGTGCCAGCAGCTCGACTAGCGGGAGCCAGACCCAGTACTTC. Translating it yields CASSSTSGSQTQYF.

This chain joins TRBV27 and TRBJ1-5; no firm D call. The V gene lost 6 bases and the J gene lost 3 bases, with 15 bases spanning the gap. The CDR3 totals 15 residues. Germline V gives CDR1 MNHEY, CDR2 SMNVEV (reference sequence). Here the CDR3 DNA reads TGTGCCAGCAGCCCCTCCCCGGGGAACAATCAGCCCCAGCATTTT. Encoded protein: CASSPSPGNNQPQHF.